The present entry profiles one T cell receptor (beta chain) with its context. This clonotype was counted many times. This receptor's antigen is unknown. Base qualities were left out, and no much larger clone turns up one base away. The data belong to a study of T cell repertoires in cytomegalovirus infection (dated by TCRdb to between 2018 and 2020). Notes on the research overall: Donor HLA type was relevant to the analysis, as public TCR beta signatures indicated carriage of CMV infection together with the matching HLA type.

TCRdb shows the sequencer as Illumina HiSeq 1500. Using fastp at Q25 and MiXCR, TCRdb reprocessed the public reads and kept productive beta chains. Merged by CDR3 protein, the rows form single entries marked with the most common genes and DNA. The sample table holds about 310,000 distinct CDR3 sequences, of which roughly 15% were seen once. Approximately 12% of the sample belongs to the ten largest clones. Beyond this particular receptor, the publication reports: In the ex vivo response, HLA-C-restricted CMV-specific TCR beta clonotypes were dominant, and in two of eight donors the single most frequent clonotype came from this HLA-C-restricted group. In both this cohort and an independent cohort of more than 350 donors, the cumulative frequency of public TCR beta family members distinguished carriers of CMV infection plus the relevant HLA type.

Via the germline V gene (reference sequence), CDR1 is SEHNR and CDR2 FQNEAQ. The germline V and J ends show losses of 5 bases and 4 bases respectively, and no gene match explains 6 bases of the junction. The CDR3 goes from the cysteine to the phenylalanine over 15 residues. Only CDR3 DNA is held: 45 bases, read in frame from base 1. The sequence came from a human donor in good health (CMV status not recorded). Some clones in this sample may be carry-over from other donors' samples. The chain links TRBV7-9 with TRBJ1-1; TRBD1 agrees with 11 junctional bases. Sequenced: PBMCs. The DNA is as follows: TGTGCCAGCAGCAAAACCGGGACAGGGGGCACTGAAGCTTTCTTT. This codes for CASSKTGTGGTEAFF.